This T cell receptor beta chain was recovered during a study of Ad26.COV2.S vaccination and SARS-CoV-2 variants. Study-level background: The Ad26.COV2.S arm of the COV1001 trial was where the donor was placed. In the study, Ad26.COV2.S was injected intramuscularly once, or twice 56 days apart.

Treatment defined: approximately 18 received Ad26.COV2.S at low or high dose, single or two shots; five or six received placebo; per-sample allocation not given. Specimen acquisition occurred on day 63 following the initial vaccine or placebo injection. Clones were read by immunoSEQ multiplex PCR, and TCRdb kept only the in-frame ones, dropping some. The table lists roughly 350,000 clones, around nine tenths of them singletons. The V segment lost 3 bases and the J segment 1 base; nucleotides outside the gene matches: 15. This CDR3 is 18 amino acids long. Per the germline V gene, CDR1 is DFQATT and CDR2 is SNEGSKA (reference sequence).

V gene TRBV20-1 combines with J gene TRBJ2-3; 8 bases map to TRBD2. The sequences come from peripheral blood, collected in a trial of Ad26.COV2.S vaccine versus placebo. The receptor comes from a person between 18 and 60 years old who received the Ad26.COV2.S COVID-19 vaccine or a placebo. CDR3 sequence (DNA): TGCAGTGCTAGTGGCATTCCGGCGGGAGGTTGGGGCACAGATACGCAGTATTTT. Its protein product is CSASGIPAGGWGTDTQYF.